The T cell receptor beta chain under discussion was sequenced for a study of blood T cell repertoires in COVID-19. Looking at the study overall: Whether acute or convalescent, the COVID-19 samples came from the United States, Italy and Spain. T cells, B-cell-depleted T cells, or PBMCs supplied cDNA or gDNA.

The germline V and J ends were trimmed by 3 bases and 4 bases, with 10 bases remaining between them. Germline CDR1 is DFQATT and CDR2 is SNEGSKA (reference sequence). The CDR3 sequence is 13 residues long. Study processing details: Scientists estimated how many nucleated cells there were by amplifying reference gene primers. Some clones are missing from TCRdb's copy, which holds only in-frame ones; the method was immunoSEQ multiplex PCR. That table furnishes V, J and clone size, whereas the DNA furnished D and trimming. The repertoire holds tens of thousands of clones, with around four fifths as singletons.

The clonotype comes from a man aged 45-60 years with active COVID-19. The V gene is TRBV20-1, the J gene TRBJ1-5, with D perhaps TRBD1 (6 bases). Specimen: peripheral blood. The CDR3 here is CSASPRGNQPQHF. CDR3 DNA sequence: TGCAGTGCTAGTCCCAGGGGAAATCAGCCCCAGCATTTT.